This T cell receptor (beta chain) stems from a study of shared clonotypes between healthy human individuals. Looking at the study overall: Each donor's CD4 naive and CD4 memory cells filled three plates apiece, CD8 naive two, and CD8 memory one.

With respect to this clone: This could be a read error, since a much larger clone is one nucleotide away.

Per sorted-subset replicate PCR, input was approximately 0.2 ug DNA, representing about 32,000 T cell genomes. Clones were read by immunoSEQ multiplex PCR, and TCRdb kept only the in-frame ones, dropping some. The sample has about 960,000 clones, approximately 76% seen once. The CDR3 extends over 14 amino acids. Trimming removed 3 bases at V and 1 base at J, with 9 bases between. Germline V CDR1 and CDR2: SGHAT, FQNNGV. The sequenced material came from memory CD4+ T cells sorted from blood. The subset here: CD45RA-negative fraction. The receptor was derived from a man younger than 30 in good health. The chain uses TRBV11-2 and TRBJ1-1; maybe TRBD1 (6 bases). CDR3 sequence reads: CASSFLQGNTEAFF. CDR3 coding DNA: TGTGCCAGCAGCTTCTTACAGGGGAACACTGAAGCTTTCTTT.